The 27 T cell receptor beta chains below were found in one sample sequenced in a study of CD8 T cells in ankylosing spondylitis. A single record per CDR3 protein comes from TCRdb applying MiXCR to the 5' RACE reads. In the table there are around 330,000 distinct CDR3 sequences, roughly 12% of which are singletons. The sequenced sample consisted of blood, either unsorted or a sorted T cell fraction (not recorded which). All receptors derive from a female donor with ankylosing spondylitis or in good health (not recorded which).

This clonotype has at least ten counts. The chain couples TRBV5-1 to TRBJ2-3, with 7 positions matching TRBD2. V dropped 0 bases and J dropped 0; count of bases not matched to a gene: 4. This CDR3 spans 16 amino acids. Germline loops: CDR1 SGHRS, CDR2 YFSETQ. The CDR3 sequence: CASSLVAGSSTDTQYF. In nucleotides, the CDR3 is TGCGCCAGCAGCTTGGTAGCGGGTTCTAGCACAGATACGCAGTATTTT. The complete variable domain, with remaining parts taken from reference TRBV5-1 and TRBJ2-3, reads KAGVTQTPRYLIKTRGQQVTLSCSPISGHRSVSWYQQTPGQGLQFLFEYFSETQRNKGNFPGRFSGRQFSNSRSEMNVSTLELGDSALYLCASSLVAGSSTDTQYFGPGTRLTVL.

This clonotype was detected ten times or more. The chain uses TRBV3-1 and TRBJ2-5; D is ambiguous. Germline lookup yields CDR1 LGHDT and CDR2 YNNKEL (reference sequence). Trimming took off 0 bases at V and 6 bases at J, with 5 bases between the two ends. CDR3 length equals 12 residues. The CDR3 DNA sequence: TGTGCCAGCAGCCAAGATCTGAAGACCCAGTACTTC. Its translation is CASSQDLKTQYF.

This clonotype showed up just a few times. The gene calls are TRBV5-1 and TRBJ1-1; D is ambiguous. The CDR3 sequence is 14 residues long. Looked up from germline, CDR1 is SGHRS and CDR2 is YFSETQ. Trimming pared 1 base from V and 3 bases from J, leaving 10 bases between. The chain's CDR3 is CASSLTPPDTEAFF. The CDR3 DNA reads as TGCGCCAGCAGCTTGACCCCACCGGACACTGAAGCTTTCTTT.

This clonotype was detected ten times or more. This chain links TRBV5-6 with TRBJ1-2; maybe TRBD1 (5 bases). The CDR3 loop spans 14 amino acids. Germline V gene lookup returns CDR1 SGHDT and CDR2 YYEEEE. V was cut by 3 bases and J by 14 bases, with 23 bases left in between. CDR3 region: CASSSPGRIMLLTF. DNA of the CDR3: TGTGCCAGCAGCTCTCCGGGACGGATTATGCTTTTGACCTTC. The variable domain in full, with the rest retrieved from reference TRBV5-6 and TRBJ1-2, is DAGVTQSPTHLIKTRGQQVTLRCSPKSGHDTVSWYQQALGQGPQFIFQYYEEEERQRGNFPDRFSGHQFPNYSSELNVNALLLGDSALYLCASSSPGRIMLLTFGSGTRLTVV.

This clonotype was counted only a few times. The gene calls are TRBV6-1 and TRBJ2-7; tentative D call: TRBD2 (5 bases). The CDR3 has 15 amino acids. The V end was cut by 6 bases, the J end by 7 bases, with 22 bases between. From germline, CDR1 is MNHNS and CDR2 SASEGT. CDR3 region: CASSRDGLGFLEQYF. The CDR3 DNA reads as TGTGCCAGCAGCCGGGATGGGTTAGGGTTTTTGGAGCAGTACTTC.

The rearrangement joins TRBV29-1 to TRBJ2-3, with a weak D call TRBD2 (6 bases). Germline values: CDR1 SQVTM, CDR2 ANQGSEA. The CDR3 runs 15 residues. The V and J ends lost 4 bases and 4 bases respectively, with 18 bases between them. DNA for the CDR3: TGCAGCGTTGGCCCTATGGAGGGATACGCAGATACGCAGTATTTT. Its translation is CSVGPMEGYADTQYF.

Notes on this clonotype: This may stem from a read error, because a much larger clone lies one nucleotide away. This chain joins TRBV6-2 or TRBV6-3 and TRBJ2-7; D may be TRBD1 (5 bases). The CDR3 contains 14 residues. In germline, CDR1 is MNHEY, CDR2 SVGEGT. CDR3 sequence (DNA): TGTACCAGCAGTCGTTTCAGGACACCCGAGGAGCAGTACTTC. This encodes CTSSRFRTPEEQYF.

In this sample, this clonotype turned up many times. The V and J genes are TRBV5-1 and TRBJ2-5; D unclear. CDR1 is SGHRS, CDR2 YFSETQ, per germline. CDR3 length: 15 amino acids. V shed 4 bases and J shed 0 bases, with 13 bases lying between them. Here the CDR3 reads CASSRRAPYQETQYF. The DNA for the CDR3 is TGCGCCAGCAGCCGACGAGCACCGTACCAAGAGACCCAGTACTTC.

In DNA form, the CDR3 reads TGTGCCAGCAGCAAAGAAAGGGGCAATTCACCCCTCCACTTT. Its protein product is CASSKERGNSPLHF. The chain couples TRBV21-1 to TRBJ1-6; the table assigns TRBD1, which was not confirmed against the DNA. TRBV21-1 is termed a pseudogene. This CDR3 has 14 residues.

The J gene is TRBJ2-7, the V gene TRBV5-5, with D tentatively TRBD2 (5 bases). The germline V gene encodes CDR1 SGHKS and CDR2 YYEKEE (reference sequence). The CDR3 contains 14 residues. Trimming pared 0 bases from V and 2 bases from J, leaving 9 bases between. CDR3 loop: CASSLGRATYEQYF. CDR3 nucleotide sequence: TGTGCCAGCAGCTTGGGGCGGGCCACCTACGAGCAGTACTTC.

This clonotype was counted ten times or more. This sequence joins TRBV20-1 and TRBJ2-5; D not resolved. CDR3 length: 14 residues. CDR1 DFQATT and CDR2 SNEGSKA come from the germline V gene (reference sequence). V lost 1 base and J lost 0, with 9 bases in between. The CDR3 nucleotides are TGCAGTGCTAGAGGGTCGCCAAACCAAGAGACCCAGTACTTC. Protein product: CSARGSPNQETQYF.

A remark on this clonotype: This could be a read error, since a much larger clone is one nucleotide away. The chain employs TRBV20-1 and TRBJ2-7, with 7 bases that match TRBD2. This CDR3 spans 13 amino acids. The germline CDR1 and CDR2 sequences are DFQATT and SNEGSKA (reference sequence). J gave up 1 base and V 7 bases, and 7 bases lay outside the gene matches. CDR3 sequence: CSGPGLPSYEQYF. Here the CDR3 DNA reads TGCAGTGGACCGGGACTACCTTCCTACGAGCAGTACTTC.

There are many counts of this clonotype. V usage is TRBV18 and J usage is TRBJ2-1; 8 bases are a match to TRBD2. This CDR3 has 15 residues. J was trimmed by 5 bases and V by 3 bases; bases with no gene match: 6. CDR1 KGHSH and CDR2 LQKENI come from the germline V gene. As DNA, the CDR3 is TGTGCCAGCTCACCGGTTAGCGGGACACACAATGAGCAGTTCTTC. Translated, it gives CASSPVSGTHNEQFF.

The chain joins TRBV20-1 to TRBJ2-1; 7 bases agree with TRBD2. CDR1 and CDR2 from the germline V gene are DFQATT and SNEGSKA (reference sequence). The CDR3 totals 18 residues. J lost 1 base, V lost 1 base, and 13 bases had no gene match. As DNA, the CDR3 is TGCAGTGCTAGAGGCCTGCTTCCGGGAGGAATGTCCTACAATGAGCAGTTCTTC. Translation: CSARGLLPGGMSYNEQFF.

This clonotype was picked up many times. V usage is TRBV20-1 and J usage is TRBJ2-7; 10 bases match TRBD2. V dropped 3 bases and J dropped 7; count of bases not matched to a gene: 12. CDR1 and CDR2 from the germline V gene are DFQATT and SNEGSKA (reference sequence). This CDR3 contains 15 residues. The CDR3: CSASLLAGAVGEQYF. The DNA for the CDR3 is TGCAGTGCTAGCCTTCTAGCGGGAGCGGTGGGGGAGCAGTACTTC.

This clonotype was detected ten times or more. J is TRBJ2-5 and V is TRBV20-1; no definite D call. Germline V gives CDR1 DFQATT, CDR2 SNEGSKA (reference sequence). This CDR3 has 18 residues. V lost 2 bases and J 7 bases, leaving 29 bases between the germline ends. CDR3 nucleotide sequence: TGCAGTGCTAGACCCCCCCTCCGACTTAGTCAGGTTCCAGGGACCCAGTACTTC. This translates into CSARPPLRLSQVPGTQYF.

This clonotype was detected ten times or more. V and J are TRBV5-1 and TRBJ2-7, with 16 positions matching TRBD2. The CDR3 is made up of 17 amino acids. The V gene end was trimmed by 4 bases and the J gene end by 0 bases; junction bases not matched to a gene: 4. Germline V gene lookup returns CDR1 SGHRS and CDR2 YFSETQ. The CDR3 is CASSPGTSGGASYEQYF. CDR3 bases: TGCGCCAGCAGCCCTGGGACTAGCGGGGGGGCCTCCTACGAGCAGTACTTC.

The CDR3 coding sequence is TGCAGTGCTAGAGATGCCGGGACTAGTTTCACCGGGGAGCTGTTTTTT. It specifies CSARDAGTSFTGELFF. The V call is TRBV20-1, the J call TRBJ2-2; 8 positions agree with TRBD2. Germline CDR1 reads DFQATT; CDR2 reads SNEGSKA (reference sequence). This CDR3 has 16 amino acids. Trimming at V came to 0 bases and at J to 4 bases, leaving 7 bases not matched to a gene.

Ten or more counts support this clonotype. This chain uses TRBV27 with TRBJ2-4, with 13 bases matching TRBD2. The junction had 4 bases not matched to a gene; V was cut back by 5 bases and J by 9 bases. The V gene's germline CDR1 is MNHEY and CDR2 SMNVEV (reference sequence). CDR3 length: 14 residues. The CDR3 is CASSRRLAGGIQYF. The DNA of the CDR3 is TGTGCCAGCAGTCGACGACTAGCGGGAGGCATTCAGTACTTC.

Ten or more counts support this clonotype. The chain is built from TRBV11-1 and TRBJ2-5, with 7 positions matching TRBD1. The germline CDR1 and CDR2 sequences are SGHAT and FQDESV (reference sequence). The CDR3 extends over 13 amino acids. V trimming: 5 bases; J trimming: 7 bases; junction bases outside the gene matches: 7. CDR3 nucleotides: TGTGCCAGCAGCCCTGGACAGGTTGGGACCCAGTACTTC. This sequence encodes CASSPGQVGTQYF.

This clonotype was seen ten or more times. The CDR3 DNA reads as TGCAGCGTTGGGCAGGGAGAGACCCAGTACTTC. It yields the protein CSVGQGETQYF. V usage is TRBV29-1 and J usage is TRBJ2-5; D might be TRBD1 (5 bases). The CDR3 has 11 amino acids. Germline lookup yields CDR1 SQVTM and CDR2 ANQGSEA. V dropped 4 bases and J dropped 4 bases, with 7 bases sitting between them.

This clonotype was counted many times. The CDR3 coding sequence is TGCGCCAGCAGCCAAGATGACCGGGTGGGAAACACCATATATTTT. Translated, it gives CASSQDDRVGNTIYF. The V and J genes are TRBV4-1 and TRBJ1-3; D unclear. V was pared by 0 bases and J by 4 bases, with 10 bases between. This CDR3 is built from 15 residues. Germline V CDR1 and CDR2: MGHRA, YSYEKL.

The gene calls are TRBV29-1 and TRBJ1-2; D unresolved. Between the trimmed V and J ends, which lost 6 bases and 5 bases, there was a span of 16 bases. The V gene's germline CDR1 is SQVTM and CDR2 ANQGSEA. The CDR3 contains 13 residues. In DNA, the CDR3 is TGCAGCGTGACGGGCCTCGGGCAATATGGCTACACCTTC. The encoded protein is CSVTGLGQYGYTF.

The table lists this clonotype with many counts. The V and J genes are TRBV5-1 and TRBJ1-1; TRBD1 matches 9 bases. CDR3 length equals 15 residues. V lost 0 bases, J lost 8 bases, and 8 bases stayed unmatched. Germline CDR1 SGHRS, CDR2 YFSETQ. CDR3 nucleotides: TGCGCCAGCAGCTTGGTGACAGGGGGTCTTAGGGAAGCTTTCTTT. Amino acid sequence: CASSLVTGGLREAFF.

In this sample, this clonotype turned up many times. The chain couples TRBV9 to TRBJ1-4; weak D call: TRBD1 (5 bases). This CDR3 is built from 14 residues. The V gene's germline CDR1 is SGDLS and CDR2 YYNGEE. V lost 0 bases and J lost 8, with 11 bases in between. The chain's CDR3 is CASSVAGAAEKLFF. The CDR3, as DNA: TGTGCCAGCAGCGTAGCCGGGGCCGCCGAAAAACTGTTTTTT.

This clonotype was seen many times. The V and J genes are TRBV2 and TRBJ1-6; TRBD1 matches 7 bases. V lost 3 bases to trimming and J lost 7 bases; unmatched junction nucleotides: 3. Per germline, CDR1 SNHLY and CDR2 FYNNEI. There are 14 residues in the CDR3. The CDR3 nucleotides read TGTGCCAGCAGTGAGGGGACAGACAATTCACCCCTCCACTTT. Its translation is CASSEGTDNSPLHF.

At least ten counts were recorded for this clonotype. CDR3 DNA sequence: TGTGCCAGCAGTTACGAGGCTCCCCATTCACCCCTCCACTTT. Amino acid sequence: CASSYEAPHSPLHF. The V gene is TRBV6-5, the J gene TRBJ1-6; D not certain. The CDR3 length is 14 residues. Trimming removed 2 bases from V and 8 bases from J, with 10 bases in between. Germline CDR1 MNHEY, CDR2 SVGAGI.